Each of the 31 T cell receptor beta chains below was sequenced from the same sample in a study of blood T cell repertoires in COVID-19. The repertoire was sequenced with immunoSEQ multiplex PCR; TCRdb's copy has only in-frame clones and lacks some. Of about 210,000 clones in the sample, approximately 86% were seen once. Sequenced sample: PBMCs or T cells enriched from blood (not recorded which). The source of these receptors is a man between 18 and 29 years old with acute COVID-19.

V and J are TRBV7-3 and TRBJ2-7; D is perhaps TRBD1 (5 bases). The CDR3 covers 13 residues. V gave up 3 bases and J gave up 5 bases, with 11 bases separating them. Germline CDR1 reads SGHTA; CDR2 reads FQGTGA. CDR3 protein: CASSFVRADEQYF. The CDR3 DNA is TGTGCCAGCAGCTTTGTCAGGGCCGACGAGCAGTACTTC.

V usage is TRBV24-1 and J usage is TRBJ2-2; 8 bases match TRBD1. The germline CDR1 and CDR2 sequences are KGHDR and SFDVKD. J gave up 6 bases and V 3 bases, and 8 bases lay outside the gene matches. The CDR3 length is 16 residues. The CDR3 reads CATSDRLQGDPGELFF. The CDR3 coding sequence is TGTGCCACCAGTGATCGACTACAGGGGGACCCCGGGGAGCTGTTTTTT.

The V and J genes are TRBV11-2 and TRBJ1-6; D gene ambiguous. CDR3 length: 16 residues. Per the germline V gene, CDR1 is SGHAT and CDR2 is FQNNGV. The V end lost 5 bases, the J end lost 10 bases, and 21 bases lay between the germline ends. Here the CDR3 DNA reads TGTGCCAGCAGCAGACTAAATACACAAGGGAAGTCACCCCTCCACTTT. Encoded protein: CASSRLNTQGKSPLHF.

The V and J genes are TRBV19 and TRBJ1-3; TRBD1 might be the D (6 bases). This CDR3 has 13 residues. Germline CDR1 and CDR2: LNHDA and SQIVND (reference sequence). The V gene lost 7 bases and the J gene lost 3 bases, with 10 bases spanning the gap. This chain's CDR3 is CASTWTVGNTIYF. CDR3 nucleotides: TGTGCCAGTACCTGGACAGTTGGAAACACCATATATTTT.

This clone appeared once. V gene TRBV9 combines with J gene TRBJ2-3, with 7 positions matching TRBD1. Germline V CDR1 and CDR2: SGDLS, YYNGEE. The CDR3 has 15 amino acids. The V and J ends lost 4 bases and 4 bases, in that order; junction bases with no gene match: 9. The CDR3 sequence: CASSPQDRNPDTQYF. Here the CDR3 DNA reads TGTGCCAGCAGCCCCCAGGACAGGAATCCAGATACGCAGTATTTT.

This clone was seen just once. The chain carries TRBV10-2 and TRBJ1-2; perhaps TRBD1 as D (5 bases). Per germline, CDR1 WSHSY and CDR2 SAAADI. The CDR3 runs to 13 residues. V gave up 7 bases and J gave up 6 bases, with 15 bases separating them. CDR3 sequence: CASKRTPFDGYTF. CDR3 bases: TGCGCCAGCAAACGGACACCCTTTGATGGCTACACCTTC.

The chain uses TRBV5-6 and TRBJ1-2, with 8 nucleotides matching TRBD1. Germline values: CDR1 SGHDT, CDR2 YYEEEE. V lost 4 bases to trimming and J lost 6 bases; unmatched junction nucleotides: 11. The CDR3 sequence is 15 residues long. The CDR3 DNA follows: TGTGCCAGCAGCAAACGCGGGACAGGTTTAGATGGCTACACCTTC. Protein product: CASSKRGTGLDGYTF.

The rearrangement joins TRBV6-5 to TRBJ2-7; TRBD2 matches at 9 bases. The V gene's germline CDR1 is MNHEY and CDR2 SVGAGI. The CDR3 totals 15 residues. J gave up 0 bases and V 5 bases, and 5 bases lay outside the gene matches. The CDR3 reads CASSRTSDISYEQYF. The CDR3 region has the DNA TGTGCCAGCAGTCGGACTAGCGATATCTCCTACGAGCAGTACTTC.

V and J are TRBV27 and TRBJ2-5; TRBD2 matches 14 bases. The CDR3 has 16 residues. The junction had 10 bases not matched to a gene; V was cut back by 5 bases and J by 8 bases. Germline V gives CDR1 MNHEY, CDR2 SMNVEV (reference sequence). The CDR3, as DNA: TGTGCCAGCAGTAATTCCGGGACTAGCGGGAGCTACACCCAGTACTTC. This translates into CASSNSGTSGSYTQYF.

The V and J genes are TRBV2 and TRBJ2-1; maybe TRBD1 (7 bases). CDR1 is SNHLY and CDR2 is FYNNEI in the germline V gene. V was pared by 3 bases and J by 6 bases, with 12 bases between. The CDR3 is 14 residues long. CDR3 region: CASSDGQGGNEQFF. DNA for the CDR3: TGTGCCAGCAGTGATGGGCAGGGGGGCAATGAGCAGTTCTTC.

This rearrangement joins TRBV7-9 to TRBJ1-2; 8 bases align to TRBD1. Per the germline V gene, CDR1 is SEHNR and CDR2 is FQNEAQ (reference sequence). Trimming removed 1 base from V and 7 bases from J; junction bases left unmatched: 8. The CDR3 length is 15 residues. The CDR3 region is CASSLGGQGESGYTF. CDR3 DNA: TGTGCCAGCAGCTTAGGAGGACAGGGAGAAAGTGGCTACACCTTC.

CDR3 in DNA: TGCGCCAGCAGCCAAGGCCCAGCGGGTCCATTCTACGAGCAGTACTTC. Residues: CASSQGPAGPFYEQYF. The chain uses TRBV4-1 and TRBJ2-7; TRBD2 might be the D (6 bases). The germline gives CDR1 MGHRA, CDR2 YSYEKL. The CDR3 runs 16 residues. Trimming removed 1 base at V and 3 bases at J, with 16 bases between.

V gene TRBV5-1 combines with J gene TRBJ1-1, with D tentatively TRBD1 (5 bases). The germline V gene has CDR1 SGHRS and CDR2 YFSETQ. Trimming pared 4 bases from V and 0 bases from J, leaving 13 bases between. There are 15 residues in the CDR3. CDR3 sequence reads: CASSTGRGMNTEAFF. The CDR3 DNA follows: TGCGCCAGCAGCACAGGCCGCGGCATGAACACTGAAGCTTTCTTT.

The chain joins TRBV5-1 to TRBJ2-7; 10 nucleotides line up with TRBD1. This CDR3 spans 14 amino acids. J gave up 7 bases and V 5 bases, and 9 bases lay outside the gene matches. Germline V gene data show CDR1 as SGHRS and CDR2 as YFSETQ. DNA of the CDR3: TGCGCCAGCAGACCCGGGACAGGGGAACGGGAGCAGTACTTC. It specifies CASRPGTGEREQYF.

This chain connects TRBV7-3 to TRBJ2-3; D might be TRBD1 (6 bases). Germline assignment: CDR1 SGHTA and CDR2 FQGTGA. The V gene lost 5 bases and the J gene lost 2 bases, with 14 bases spanning the gap. The CDR3 is 15 amino acids. This chain's CDR3 is CASSLSTGTTDTQYF. The CDR3 region has the DNA TGTGCCAGCAGCCTTTCAACAGGGACCACAGATACGCAGTATTTT. The full variable domain, its missing parts supplied by reference TRBV7-3 and TRBJ2-3, is GAGVSQTPSNKVTEKGKYVELRCDPISGHTALYWYRQSLGQGPEFLIYFQGTGAADDSGLPNDRFFAVRPEGSVSTLKIQRTERGDSAVYLCASSLSTGTTDTQYFGPGTRLTVL.

This clone has just one count. The chain recombines TRBV4-1 with TRBJ1-2, with 7 bases aligning to TRBD1. The CDR3 contains 16 residues. With 0 bases clipped from V and 8 bases from J, the junction kept 12 bases outside the gene matches. Germline loops: CDR1 MGHRA, CDR2 YSYEKL. The chain's CDR3 is CASSQDLTGFPQGYTF. Here the CDR3 DNA reads TGCGCCAGCAGCCAAGATCTGACAGGGTTCCCCCAGGGCTACACCTTC.

The chain has TRBV6-5 and TRBJ1-1, with a possible D match to TRBD1 (5 bases). Trimming removed 1 base from V and 8 bases from J, with 8 bases in between. The CDR3 covers 12 residues. Germline V gene lookup returns CDR1 MNHEY and CDR2 SVGAGI. The CDR3 nucleotides are TGTGCCAGCAGTTACTTCAAGGGGGAAGCTTTCTTT. Residues: CASSYFKGEAFF.

The chain combines TRBV18 with TRBJ1-5; the D is unclear. The CDR3 is 16 amino acids. The germline V and J ends were trimmed by 1 base and 3 bases, with 13 bases remaining between them. Germline V gene lookup returns CDR1 KGHSH and CDR2 LQKENI. The CDR3 nucleotides are TGTGCCAGCTCACCACGGAGCAACAATTACAATCAGCCCCAGCATTTT. This gives the protein CASSPRSNNYNQPQHF.

J is TRBJ1-3 and V is TRBV30; TRBD1 aligns across 7 bases. This CDR3 is 14 amino acids long. Unmatched junction bases numbered 12, after V lost 8 bases and J lost 5 bases. The germline CDR1 and CDR2 sequences are GTSNPN and SVGIG (reference sequence). The CDR3 reads CARSDQGVRNTIYF. CDR3 in DNA: TGTGCCCGAAGCGACCAGGGGGTTCGAAACACCATATATTTT.

The chain is built from TRBV24-1 and TRBJ2-2; perhaps TRBD1 as D (6 bases). CDR3 length: 14 amino acids. Trimming left V 10 bases short and J 6 bases short, with 17 bases between. Germline V gene data show CDR1 as KGHDR and CDR2 as SFDVKD. The CDR3 coding sequence is TGTGCCACTAGAACAGGGAGAGTCGCCGGGGAGCTGTTTTTT. Amino acids: CATRTGRVAGELFF.

V and J are TRBV24-1 and TRBJ2-7, with a possible D match to TRBD1 (5 bases). V shed 3 bases and J shed 3 bases, with 11 bases lying between them. CDR3 size: 14 residues. CDR1 and CDR2 (germline): KGHDR, SFDVKD. In DNA, the CDR3 is TGTGCCACCAGTGATGTTCGGACAAACTACGAGCAGTACTTC. It translates to CATSDVRTNYEQYF.

This clone is a singleton in its sample. This rearrangement joins TRBV4-1 to TRBJ2-1, with 11 bases aligning to TRBD2. The CDR3 is 17 amino acids. The germline gives CDR1 MGHRA, CDR2 YSYEKL. V lost 3 bases and J lost 4; bases outside the gene matches: 8. CDR3 coding DNA: TGCGCCAGCAGCCAGGGACTAGCGGTGAACATTTACAATGAGCAGTTCTTC. Amino acids: CASSQGLAVNIYNEQFF.

This clone has only one observation. V is TRBV5-1 and J is TRBJ2-5; 9 bases agree with TRBD2. V was pared by 3 bases and J by 5 bases, with 11 bases of the junction left unmatched. The length of the CDR3 is 16 residues. Germline assignment: CDR1 SGHRS and CDR2 YFSETQ. The CDR3 protein is CASSSSAGGYQETQYF. CDR3 DNA: TGCGCCAGCAGCTCTTCGGCGGGAGGGTATCAGGAGACCCAGTACTTC.

Notes on this clone: The junction departs from the called germline gene at one end, perhaps through a read error. This sequence joins TRBV24-1 and TRBJ2-2; D unresolved. In germline, CDR1 is KGHDR, CDR2 SFDVKD. This CDR3 is built from 9 residues. CDR3 sequence: CATSASSLF. DNA of the CDR3: TGTGCCACCAGTGCTTCGAGTCTTTTT.

This chain joins TRBV9 and TRBJ1-2, with a possible D match to TRBD1 (6 bases). Trimming cost V 3 bases and J 6 bases, with 21 bases left between them. CDR3 length equals 16 residues. The germline V gene has CDR1 SGDLS and CDR2 YYNGEE. DNA of the CDR3: TGTGCCAGCAGCGGCCCTTTAAGGGGGTTAGTTGATGGCTACACCTTC. It yields the protein CASSGPLRGLVDGYTF.

This sequence joins TRBV25-1 and TRBJ1-2; D is unclear. Germline-derived CDR1 and CDR2 are MGHDK and SYGVNS. The CDR3 spans 14 residues. V dropped 0 bases and J dropped 8 bases, with 13 bases sitting between them. CDR3: CASSEYGVVGGYTF. CDR3 nucleotide sequence: TGTGCCAGCAGTGAATACGGGGTAGTAGGGGGCTACACCTTC.

This chain links TRBV7-9 with TRBJ1-5; 8 bases line up with TRBD1. Germline V gene sequence: CDR1 SEHNR, CDR2 FQNEAQ (reference sequence). The CDR3 is made up of 14 amino acids. Losses at the gene ends were 5 bases for V and 6 bases for J; bases not matched to a gene: 6. This CDR3 reads CASSPPTGGQPQHF. The CDR3 DNA follows: TGTGCCAGCAGCCCCCCCACAGGGGGTCAGCCCCAGCATTTT.

This clone was observed once. The chain is built from TRBV27 and TRBJ1-5; D perhaps matches TRBD1 (5 bases). Germline-derived CDR1 and CDR2 are MNHEY and SMNVEV (reference sequence). Trimming removed 6 bases at V and 6 bases at J, with 12 bases between. CDR3 size: 13 residues. Here the CDR3 reads CASSQYGAQPQHF. The CDR3 bases are TGTGCCAGCAGCCAATATGGGGCTCAGCCCCAGCATTTT.

The J gene is TRBJ1-2, the V gene TRBV6-2 or TRBV6-3; TRBD1 matches 7 bases. The CDR3 loop spans 16 amino acids. The germline gives CDR1 MNHEY, CDR2 SVGEGT. V dropped 6 bases and J dropped 8; count of bases not matched to a gene: 18. CDR3 in amino acids: CASSRQALDRVGGYTF. The CDR3 coding sequence is TGTGCCAGCAGCCGCCAAGCCCTTGACAGGGTGGGCGGCTACACCTTC.

The chain joins TRBV19 to TRBJ2-5, with 12 nucleotides matching TRBD2. The V and J ends lost 0 bases and 2 bases, in that order; junction bases with no gene match: 10. Germline V gene lookup returns CDR1 LNHDA and CDR2 SQIVND (reference sequence). This CDR3 is 19 amino acids long. The chain's CDR3 is CASSIDGSSGRAIQETQYF. The CDR3 DNA follows: TGTGCCAGTAGTATAGATGGATCTAGCGGGAGGGCCATACAAGAGACCCAGTACTTC. Drawing the rest from reference TRBV19 and TRBJ2-5, the complete variable domain is DGGITQSPKYLFRKEGQNVTLSCEQNLNHDAMYWYRQDPGQGLRLIYYSQIVNDFQKGDIAEGYSVSREKKESFPLTVTSAQKNPTAFYLCASSIDGSSGRAIQETQYFGPGTRLLVL.

The chain has TRBV5-1 and TRBJ2-3; D is perhaps TRBD2 (6 bases). Per germline, CDR1 SGHRS and CDR2 YFSETQ. The CDR3 has 14 residues. V lost 0 bases and J lost 2, with 7 bases in between. The CDR3 bases are TGCGCCAGCAGCTTGGGGGGACTCACAGATACGCAGTATTTT. Its protein product is CASSLGGLTDTQYF.